This TCR beta chain derives from a study of molecular identifiers for immune sequencing clone quantification. General study points: Clones above 20 RNA copies contained over 99% of effector molecules and under 1% of naive molecules.

With listed TCR primers and previously described methods, bulk TCR libraries were prepared. Each CDR3 protein gets one entry after TCRdb re-called the PCR reads with MiXCR. The sample lists under 600,000 distinct CDR3 sequences, roughly 24% occurring once. This clonotype has a single count. Its antigen is as yet unknown. Sorting recovered naive CD8 T cells on a CD8+CD4-CCR7+CD45RA+ profile. Trimming pared 1 base from V and 4 bases from J, leaving 10 bases between. The CDR3 consists of 14 residues. CDR1 and CDR2 (germline): MDHEN, SYDVKM. The TCR comes from a human donor in good health. Some libraries in this study had Jurkat cell RNA spiked in. The chain is built from TRBV28 and TRBJ1-1; the D gene is possibly TRBD1 (5 bases). The specimen was naive CD8+ T cells from blood, with Jurkat cell RNA spiked in. Subset given: FACS-sorted CD8+CD4-CCR7+CD45RA+ naive T cells. Written as DNA, the CDR3 is TGTGCCAGCAGTTTATTCGGGGGAATCACTGAAGCTTTCTTT. Its translation is CASSLFGGITEAFF.